Described below is a single TCR beta chain sequence and its context. This clonotype was seen a handful of times. Its antigen is not yet known. Base quality data are lacking; no much larger clone is found one base away. This specimen comes from a study of regulatory T cells in long-lasting Graves disease (dated by TCRdb to 2020 to 2023). Broadly, across the study: In the newly diagnosed Graves' disease group, patients had been taking antithyroid drugs for less than 3 months. Peripheral blood TCR sequencing and RNA sequencing compared persistent Graves' disease patients with newly diagnosed Graves' disease patients. The study took place in China and was registered as a clinical trial. A total of about 33 samples underwent TCR sequencing, from 13 patients with persistent Graves' disease and 20 or so patients with newly diagnosed Graves' disease.

Library construction relied on multiplex PCR. The instrument given in TCRdb is Illumina HiSeq 4000. To build TCR beta libraries, CDR3 regions were amplified by Arm-PCR using iRepertoire HTBI primers. Gel purification was performed on PCR products prior to sequencing. The source study handled its data this way. A total of roughly 65 TRBV and 14 TRBJ segments were identified across samples and were used for gene usage analysis of CDR3 amino acid clonotypes. Filtered high-quality paired reads were merged into contigs using COPE and FqMerger. BLAST was used to align contigs to IMGT TRBV, TRBD and TRBJ reference genes, and CDR3 was defined according to IMGT. Any clonotype with a frequency above 0.1% was counted as a highly expanded clone. Shannon entropy was used to measure repertoire diversity, and the Gini coefficient was used to measure V-J evenness. Clonotypes shared by more than one individual were considered public. In TCRdb, the public reads were trimmed at Q25 with fastp and aligned with MiXCR, with productive beta chains retained. Each entry merges the rows of one CDR3 protein and shows their most common DNA and genes. These V and J calls are TCRdb output, not the study's own analysis. The sample has around 450,000 distinct CDR3 sequences on record, around 16% of them singletons. The ten most abundant clones make up approximately 7.8% of the sample.

From a lookup of the germline V gene, CDR1 and CDR2 are SGHTA and FQGNSA. The CDR3 measures 14 amino acids from cysteine to phenylalanine. The sequence is cut down to CDR3 DNA, 42 bases in frame from base 1. At the junction V is shortened by 5 bases and J by 1 base; bases outside the gene matches: 4. Broad study findings and their caveats: Because the primary lesion, thyroid tissue, could not be accessed, the study looked at peripheral blood alone. Patients with persistent disease shared more public clonotypes (about 2,700) than newly diagnosed patients did (approximately 970). Only the TCR beta chain was sequenced and analyzed. Persistent Graves' disease patients showed lower TCR Shannon entropy and fewer highly expanded clones than newly diagnosed patients, suggesting clonal expansion. TRBV28, TRBJ1-2 and TRBJ2-5 were preferentially used in persistent disease, while TRBV20-1 and TRBJ2-1 were favored in newly diagnosed disease. As a limitation, the authors acknowledged that the small sample size may reduce accuracy.

The time point label for this specimen denotes: newly diagnosed GD, antithyroid drugs for less than 3 months. RNA was extracted from PBMCs in TRIzol for both TCR sequencing and RNA sequencing. Graves' disease was diagnosed according to American Thyroid Association guidelines. Recruitment of patients was carried out at an endocrinology department in Xi'an, China. From each patient, 7.5 to 9.5 milliliters of peripheral blood was collected into an EDTA anticoagulant tube. Ficoll Paque Plus density gradient separation was used to isolate PBMCs, and no further T cell sorting was performed. An Agilent 2100 Bioanalyzer and agarose gel were used to check RNA quality, and a NanoDrop 2000 was used to measure RNA concentration. This same sample was also part of a study on T cells in Graves' hyperthyroidism and ophthalmopathy. The second publication reports: Stable Graves' hyperthyroidism was defined as the absence of progression to ophthalmopathy over 18 months of follow-up. Hyperthyroidism patients were newly diagnosed, with disease duration under 2 months, and aged 18 to 65 years. Patients with uncontrolled infections, other autoimmune diseases, pregnancy or lactation were excluded. Diagnoses were established on the basis of clinical symptoms, serum thyroxine and TRAb, thyroid ultrasound, and orbital computed tomography. The first round of RT-PCR for the TCR CDR3 was performed with the HTBI primer set and the Qiagen OneStep RT-PCR kit. Most expanded thyroid clonotypes (frequency above 0.001) were also detected in blood, a finding suggesting that blood repertoires may reflect thyroid immune responses. A 13 V-J signature model separated ophthalmopathy from stable hyperthyroidism, with around 90% sensitivity and approximately 81% specificity in cross-validation and 80%/75% in testing. In validation, progression to ophthalmopathy was predicted by the model with 70.59% sensitivity and 72% to 85% specificity, a median of approximately 7.1 months before onset. To identify TCR V-J signatures that set the groups apart, the researchers used a discovery cohort of 100 or so patients, made up of 40 to 45 with Graves' ophthalmopathy and some 60 with stable Graves' hyperthyroidism. Prospective prediction of ophthalmopathy was tested in an independent validation cohort of 18 to 20 hyperthyroidism patients and around 16 patients who later progressed to ophthalmopathy. The 80 to 100 discovery patients were randomly divided into training and test sets at a 7:3 ratio. The study also compared thyroid tissue and blood T-cell repertoires from five or six Graves' hyperthyroidism patients. After sampling, hyperthyroidism patients received methimazole starting at 30 mg daily, and ophthalmopathy patients received high-dose intravenous methylprednisolone. Libraries were constructed in a second round of multiplex PCR, after which size selection and purification were performed. Libraries were sequenced paired-end with 100 bp reads on an Illumina HiSeq2000. Raw data were processed with SOAPnuke, discarding reads with adapters, uncalled bases, mean Phred below 15, or no exact constant-primer or identifier match. High-quality paired reads were merged using COPE v1.2.5, and each unique nucleotide sequence was defined as a clonotype. Clonotypes were aligned to IMGT TRBV, TRBD and TRBJ reference segments using MiTCR v1.1. The analysis was restricted to V-J combinations with a frequency above 0.0001, which together covered just over 98% of the repertoires. A TCS score was defined as the ratio of F50 (clonal expansion) to E x V (chaos), with BLOSUM62-based TCRdist applied between CDR3 peptides within each V-J. Welch's t-statistics and random forest reduced several hundred V-J features to 13, which were used in a naive Bayes classifier (R e1071). No statistical method was used to fix the sample size in advance, and group allocation was not hidden from the investigators. The paper describes TCR Vbeta CDR3 sequencing of fewer than 150 peripheral blood samples, made up of 43 ophthalmopathy patients, more than 70 hyperthyroidism patients and roughly 17 progressor patients.

The starting material was peripheral blood mononuclear cells (PBMCs), obtained at new diagnosis, from a patient treated with antithyroid drugs. This TCR was recovered from a woman in her thirties or forties with Graves disease. Donor details come from another sample of the same person, matched by shared clones. This chain joins TRBV7-2 to TRBJ2-7; 8 nucleotides in the junction match TRBD2. The CDR3 region: CASSQGLGSYEQYF. The DNA sequence follows: TGTGCCAGCAGCCAGGGACTAGGATCCTACGAGCAGTACTTC.